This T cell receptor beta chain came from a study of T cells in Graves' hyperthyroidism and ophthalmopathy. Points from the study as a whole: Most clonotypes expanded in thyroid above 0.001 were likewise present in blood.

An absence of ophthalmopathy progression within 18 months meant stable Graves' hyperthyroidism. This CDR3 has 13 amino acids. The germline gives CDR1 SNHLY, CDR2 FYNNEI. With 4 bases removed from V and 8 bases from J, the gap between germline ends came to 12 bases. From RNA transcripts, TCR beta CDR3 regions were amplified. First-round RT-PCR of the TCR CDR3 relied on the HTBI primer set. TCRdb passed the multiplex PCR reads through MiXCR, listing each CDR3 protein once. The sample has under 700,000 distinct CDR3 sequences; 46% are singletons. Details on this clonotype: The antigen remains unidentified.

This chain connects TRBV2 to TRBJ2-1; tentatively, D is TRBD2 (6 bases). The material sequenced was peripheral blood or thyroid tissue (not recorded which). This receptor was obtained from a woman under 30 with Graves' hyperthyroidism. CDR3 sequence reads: CASSVPGVDEQFF. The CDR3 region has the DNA TGTGCCAGCAGTGTCCCGGGAGTTGATGAGCAGTTCTTC.